This T cell receptor beta chain was sequenced during a study of T cells in Graves' hyperthyroidism and ophthalmopathy. Researchers amplified the TCR beta CDR3 regions from RNA transcripts. First-round RT-PCR with HTBI primers amplified the TCR CDR3 region. In TCRdb, the multiplex PCR reads were re-called with MiXCR into one record per CDR3 protein. The sample includes about 590,000 distinct CDR3 sequences, about 15% seen only once; the top ten take less than 9.5%. Germline CDR1 reads SGHTS; CDR2 reads YDEGEE. V was pared by 0 bases and J by 0 bases, with 14 bases between. The CDR3 runs to 17 residues. This clonotype was counted a few times. Orbital computed tomography, thyroid ultrasound, serum thyroxine and TRAb, and clinical symptoms together informed the diagnoses. PBMCs came from about 10 ml fresh peripheral blood.

The chain is built from TRBV5-8 and TRBJ2-3; D possibly corresponds to TRBD2 (5 bases). The sample was blood. This TCR came from a woman in her thirties with Graves' hyperthyroidism. CDR3 nucleotide sequence: TGTGCCAGCAGCTTGGCCTTTTCCGGGAAGAGCACAGATACGCAGTATTTT. It specifies CASSLAFSGKSTDTQYF.